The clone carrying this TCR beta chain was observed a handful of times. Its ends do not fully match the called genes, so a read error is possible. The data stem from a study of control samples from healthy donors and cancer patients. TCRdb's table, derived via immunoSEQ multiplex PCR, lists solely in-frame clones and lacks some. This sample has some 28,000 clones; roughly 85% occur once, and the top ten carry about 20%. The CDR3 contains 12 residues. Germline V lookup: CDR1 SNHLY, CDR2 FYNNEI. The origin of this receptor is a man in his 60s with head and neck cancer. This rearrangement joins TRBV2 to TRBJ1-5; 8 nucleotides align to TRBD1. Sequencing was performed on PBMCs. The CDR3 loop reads CASSEFSQGANF. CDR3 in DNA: TGTGCCAGCAGTGAATTTTCCCAGGGGGCTAATTTT. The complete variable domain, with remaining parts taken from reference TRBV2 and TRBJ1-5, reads EPEVTQTPSHQVTQMGQEVILRCVPISNHLYFYWYRQILGQKVEFLVSFYNNEISEKSEIFDDQFSVERPDGSNFTLKIRSTKLEDSAMYFCASSEFSQGANFGDGTRLSIL.